This T cell receptor (beta chain) was profiled in a study of blood T cell repertoires in COVID-19. Only in-frame clones appear in the TCRdb table, and some are missing; sequencing was by immunoSEQ multiplex PCR. The sample shows some 160,000 clones, around 80% of them seen only once. V shed 3 bases and J 8 bases; nucleotides not matched to a gene: 0. The CDR3 contains 12 residues. Sequenced sample: peripheral blood. This sequence joins TRBV12-3 or TRBV12-4 and TRBJ1-4; 7 bases are a match to TRBD1. The sequence derives from a man aged 65 to 79 with active or convalescent COVID-19. The CDR3 region has the DNA TGTGCCAGCAGTTTGACAGGGGAAAAACTGTTTTTT. It codes for CASSLTGEKLFF.